Each of the 28 T cell receptor beta chains below was sequenced from the same sample in a study of CD8 T cells in ankylosing spondylitis. In TCRdb, the 5' RACE reads were re-called with MiXCR into one record per CDR3 protein. The profile shows fewer than 130,000 distinct CDR3 sequences, around 24% of them singletons. The sample was synovial fluid, either unsorted or a sorted T cell fraction (not recorded which). These receptors came from a male donor with ankylosing spondylitis.

V and J are TRBV24-1 and TRBJ1-4; 9 positions match TRBD1. The CDR3 covers 15 residues. J gave up 7 bases and V 2 bases, and 4 bases lay outside the gene matches. Germline V gene lookup returns CDR1 KGHDR and CDR2 SFDVKD. CDR3 coding DNA: TGTGCCACCAGTGATTCGACAGGGGGTTTTGAAAAACTGTTTTTT. Residues: CATSDSTGGFEKLFF.

The table lists this clonotype with a few counts. This rearrangement joins TRBV6-5 to TRBJ2-7, with 7 bases matching TRBD2. This CDR3 has 16 residues. V lost 0 bases, J lost 9 bases, and 14 bases stayed unmatched. Looked up from germline, CDR1 is MNHEY and CDR2 is SVGAGI. The CDR3 here is CASSYSPGGSASGQYF. In DNA form, the CDR3 reads TGTGCCAGCAGTTACTCCCCGGGCGGGAGCGCCTCGGGGCAGTACTTC.

The table lists this clonotype with a few counts. The CDR3 loop reads CASSRGDRDYGYTF. The CDR3 DNA reads TGCGCCAGCAGCCGGGGGGACAGGGACTATGGCTACACCTTC. The J gene is TRBJ1-2, the V gene TRBV5-1, with 9 bases that match TRBD1. J was trimmed by 3 bases and V by 4 bases; bases with no gene match: 4. The CDR3 spans 14 residues. Germline V gives CDR1 SGHRS, CDR2 YFSETQ.

In this sample, this clonotype turned up a few times. This chain connects TRBV24-1 to TRBJ1-2; TRBD1 matches 9 bases. V lost 5 bases, J lost 2 bases, and 2 bases stayed unmatched. Germline assignment: CDR1 KGHDR and CDR2 SFDVKD. The CDR3 contains 14 residues. CDR3 bases: TGTGCCACCAGTGCAACAGGGGGCAACTATGGCTACACCTTC. This codes for CATSATGGNYGYTF.

In this sample, this clonotype turned up many times. This chain joins TRBV7-8 and TRBJ2-1, with D tentatively TRBD2 (5 bases). V shed 3 bases and J shed 5 bases, with 11 bases lying between them. The CDR3 has 14 residues. In germline, CDR1 is SGHVS, CDR2 FQNEAQ. In DNA form, the CDR3 reads TGTGCCAGCAGCTTGAGGACTCCAAACAATGAGCAGTTCTTC. Protein: CASSLRTPNNEQFF.

The rearrangement joins TRBV12-3 or TRBV12-4 to TRBJ1-5, with 10 bases identical to TRBD1. V trimming: 7 bases; J trimming: 6 bases; junction bases outside the gene matches: 12. The CDR3 is made up of 16 amino acids. The CDR3 spells CASNRGQGVFPQPQHF. The CDR3 coding sequence is TGTGCCAGCAACCGAGGACAGGGGGTTTTCCCTCAGCCCCAGCATTTT.

This clonotype has more than one count but fewer than ten. This chain connects TRBV12-3 or TRBV12-4 to TRBJ1-1; D uncertain. V lost 4 bases and J lost 0, with 15 bases in between. The CDR3 covers 16 residues. The CDR3 DNA sequence: TGTGCCAGCAGTTCTGCTTGGCTAATAGTGAACACTGAAGCTTTCTTT. Translation: CASSSAWLIVNTEAFF.

The V call is TRBV10-2, the J call TRBJ2-3, with TRBD2 matching 7 bases. CDR1 is WSHSY and CDR2 is SAAADI in the germline V gene. V trimming: 3 bases; J trimming: 9 bases; junction bases outside the gene matches: 12. The CDR3 has 15 amino acids. CDR3: CASSDGGSDVRTQYF. DNA of the CDR3: TGCGCCAGCAGTGACGGCGGGAGTGACGTAAGGACGCAGTATTTT.

The table lists this clonotype with a few counts. The chain links TRBV2 to TRBJ1-2, with 8 positions matching TRBD1. The V segment lost 7 bases and the J segment 10 bases; nucleotides outside the gene matches: 8. The CDR3 has 12 residues. The germline V gene has CDR1 SNHLY and CDR2 FYNNEI. The CDR3 is CASIGTGKFYTF. CDR3 sequence (DNA): TGTGCCAGCATAGGGACAGGCAAGTTCTACACCTTC. The full variable domain, rest sourced from reference TRBV2 and TRBJ1-2, is EPEVTQTPSHQVTQMGQEVILRCVPISNHLYFYWYRQILGQKVEFLVSFYNNEISEKSEIFDDQFSVERPDGSNFTLKIRSTKLEDSAMYFCASIGTGKFYTFGSGTRLTVV.

The rearrangement joins TRBV5-4 to TRBJ2-1; TRBD2 matches at 10 bases. The length of the CDR3 is 15 residues. Germline V CDR1 and CDR2: SGHNT, YYREEE (reference sequence). Trimming took 0 bases from V and 5 from J; bases not matched to a gene: 2. The CDR3 is CASSLELAGNNEQFF. CDR3 DNA sequence: TGTGCCAGCAGCTTGGAACTAGCGGGGAACAATGAGCAGTTCTTC.

This chain connects TRBV12-3 or TRBV12-4 to TRBJ2-1, with D unclear. With 3 bases removed from V and 9 bases from J, the gap between germline ends came to 3 bases. This CDR3 is built from 10 residues. The CDR3 coding sequence is TGTGCCAGCAGTTTGGGTGAGCAGTTCTTC. Translating it yields CASSLGEQFF.

The V gene is TRBV11-2, the J gene TRBJ1-2, with D possibly being TRBD1 (5 bases). Germline V CDR1 and CDR2: SGHAT, FQNNGV. The V end lost 5 bases, the J end lost 6 bases, and 28 bases lay between the germline ends. This CDR3 region has 18 residues. CDR3 sequence: CASSHTLGGLSGIDGYTF. CDR3 DNA sequence: TGTGCCAGCAGCCATACCCTCGGGGGACTCTCAGGAATTGATGGCTACACCTTC.

The J gene is TRBJ2-1, the V gene TRBV28, with 10 bases that match TRBD2. CDR1 is MDHEN, CDR2 SYDVKM, per germline. Losses at the gene ends were 6 bases for V and 4 bases for J; bases not matched to a gene: 9. The CDR3 totals 16 residues. CDR3 DNA sequence: TGTGCCAGCAGACTAGCGGGATTAACAGGATACAATGAGCAGTTCTTC. It codes for CASRLAGLTGYNEQFF.

This chain connects TRBV29-1 to TRBJ2-4; 7 bases match TRBD2. This CDR3 has 16 amino acids. Unmatched junction bases numbered 9, after V lost 1 base and J lost 3 bases. CDR1 SQVTM and CDR2 ANQGSEA come from the germline V gene. CDR3 bases: TGCAGCGTTGAAGGTGGGAGGGCCCGGGACAAAAACATTCAGTACTTC. It specifies CSVEGGRARDKNIQYF. Full variable domain (rest looked up from reference TRBV29-1 and TRBJ2-4): SAVISQKPSRDICQRGTSLTIQCQVDSQVTMMFWYRQQPGQSLTLIATANQGSEATYESGFVIDKFPISRPNLTFSTLTVSNMSPEDSSIYLCSVEGGRARDKNIQYFGAGTRLSVL.

The chain carries TRBV10-2 and TRBJ1-1; a weak D match, TRBD1 (5 bases). The CDR3 is made up of 16 amino acids. V lost 1 base and J 0 bases, leaving 12 bases between the germline ends. CDR1 is WSHSY, CDR2 SAAADI, per germline. This CDR3 is CASSELAGGVNTEAFF. CDR3 sequence (DNA): TGCGCCAGCAGTGAGTTGGCAGGAGGGGTGAACACTGAAGCTTTCTTT.

This clonotype was observed a few times. V and J are TRBV5-1 and TRBJ2-1; TRBD2 aligns across 11 bases. CDR3 size: 16 residues. The junction had 8 bases not matched to a gene; V was cut back by 3 bases and J by 6 bases. Per germline, CDR1 SGHRS and CDR2 YFSETQ. The CDR3 DNA reads TGCGCCAGCAGCTCAGCAACTAGCGGGAGAACCAATGAGCAGTTCTTC. It specifies CASSSATSGRTNEQFF.

J is TRBJ2-1 and V is TRBV5-1; 15 bases line up with TRBD2. V gave up 4 bases and J gave up 3 bases; unmatched junction bases: 8. Germline V CDR1 and CDR2: SGHRS, YFSETQ. The CDR3 runs 18 residues. The CDR3 DNA reads as TGCGCCAGCAGCGCGGGACTAGCGGGAGGCCGGGACTACAATGAGCAGTTCTTC. Translation gives CASSAGLAGGRDYNEQFF.

A few counts support this clonotype. J is TRBJ1-5 and V is TRBV20-1; D call uncertain. The V and J ends lost 1 base and 5 bases respectively, with 9 bases between them. Germline V gene lookup returns CDR1 DFQATT and CDR2 SNEGSKA (reference sequence). This CDR3 is built from 13 residues. CDR3 sequence (DNA): TGCAGTGCTAGAGGACCTGGTCATCAGCCCCAGCATTTT. It translates to CSARGPGHQPQHF.

The rearrangement links TRBV9 to TRBJ2-2, with 7 nucleotides matching TRBD1. Germline-derived CDR1 and CDR2 are SGDLS and YYNGEE. V shed 0 bases and J 4 bases; nucleotides not matched to a gene: 3. This CDR3 spans 15 amino acids. CDR3 sequence reads: CASSVGDSFTGELFF. The CDR3 nucleotides read TGTGCCAGCAGCGTAGGGGACAGCTTCACCGGGGAGCTGTTTTTT.

This clonotype was recorded many times. This chain links TRBV4-2 with TRBJ2-2, with a weak D call TRBD2 (5 bases). V dropped 4 bases and J dropped 5 bases, with 14 bases sitting between them. The CDR3 loop spans 15 amino acids. CDR1 is LGHNA, CDR2 YNFKEQ, per germline. CDR3 in DNA: TGTGCCAGCAGCCCCGGCGCAGGAGGAACCGGGGAGCTGTTTTTT. Translation: CASSPGAGGTGELFF.

This clonotype was found a few times. The gene calls are TRBV25-1 and TRBJ2-2; 8 bases are shared with TRBD2. V shed 8 bases, J shed 5 bases, and the junction held 16 bases outside the gene matches. Germline CDR1 reads MGHDK; CDR2 reads SYGVNS. The CDR3 loop spans 17 amino acids. The CDR3, as DNA: TGTGCCAGCGGAGCCTTTAGCGGGACCACCGGGACCGGGGAGCTGTTTTTT. Protein product: CASGAFSGTTGTGELFF.

This clonotype has more than one count but fewer than ten. This chain links TRBV5-1 with TRBJ1-1, with D unclear. Germline CDR1 is SGHRS and CDR2 is YFSETQ. With 0 bases removed from V and 0 bases from J, the gap between germline ends came to 9 bases. The CDR3 runs 15 residues. CDR3 sequence (DNA): TGCGCCAGCAGCTTGGTTCCAGTCGTGAACACTGAAGCTTTCTTT. Its protein is CASSLVPVVNTEAFF.

The chain links TRBV5-1 to TRBJ1-1, with D maybe TRBD1 (6 bases). CDR3 length equals 16 residues. Trimming left V 1 base short and J 3 bases short, with 16 bases between. From germline, CDR1 is SGHRS and CDR2 YFSETQ. CDR3 residues: CASSLKGTGQYTEAFF. The CDR3 coding sequence is TGCGCCAGCAGCTTGAAGGGAACAGGACAGTACACTGAAGCTTTCTTT.

This clonotype was observed a few times. The chain uses TRBV6-1 and TRBJ1-5; D possibly corresponds to TRBD1 (6 bases). The CDR3 covers 13 residues. V was cut by 11 bases and J by 7 bases, with 18 bases left in between. The germline gives CDR1 MNHNS, CDR2 SASEGT. The CDR3 DNA is TGTGCCGTCAGGAGGGGGGCTAAGCAGCCCCAGCATTTT. Its translation is CAVRRGAKQPQHF.

The rearrangement joins TRBV11-3 to TRBJ2-3, with D tentatively TRBD2 (6 bases). This CDR3 comprises 15 residues. In germline, CDR1 is SGHNT, CDR2 YENEEA. V lost 1 base and J 6 bases, leaving 14 bases between the germline ends. CDR3 nucleotides: TGTGCCAGCAGCTTAGGAGAAAGCGGGCTTGATACGCAGTATTTT. Residues: CASSLGESGLDTQYF.

This clonotype was seen a few times. The genes are TRBV15 and TRBJ2-7; perhaps D is TRBD1 or TRBD2 (6 bases each). Germline-derived CDR1 and CDR2 are LNHNV and YYDKDF (reference sequence). V lost 4 bases, J lost 5 bases, and 18 bases lay in between. The CDR3 extends over 15 amino acids. For the CDR3, the DNA is TGTGCCACCAGCAAGGGGGACTCGCGGGTGAACGAGCAGTACTTC. It encodes CATSKGDSRVNEQYF. Combining the CDR3 with reference TRBV15 and TRBJ2-7 gives the whole variable domain DAMVIQNPRYQVTQFGKPVTLSCSQTLNHNVMYWYQQKSSQAPKLLFHYYDKDFNNEADTPDNFQSRRPNTSFCFLDIRSPGLGDTAMYLCATSKGDSRVNEQYFGPGTRLTVT.

This chain joins TRBV28 and TRBJ2-6; D unclear. Between the trimmed V and J ends, which lost 6 bases and 2 bases, there was a span of 8 bases. Germline CDR1 is MDHEN and CDR2 is SYDVKM. The CDR3 covers 14 residues. Written as DNA, the CDR3 is TGTGCCAGCAGAGCTCCCGCTGGGGCCAACGTCCTGACTTTC. Translation: CASRAPAGANVLTF.

V is TRBV5-5 and J is TRBJ1-2; D is undetermined. Trimming stripped 0 bases from V and 3 bases from J, with 6 bases between. The CDR3 contains 13 residues. Germline CDR1 SGHKS, CDR2 YYEKEE (reference sequence). Here the CDR3 reads CASSLVDDYGYTF. As DNA, the CDR3 is TGTGCCAGCAGCTTGGTCGATGACTATGGCTACACCTTC.